This T cell receptor (beta chain) was recorded in a study of T cell responses to AZD1222 COVID-19 vaccine. Whole-study results and caveats: Sampled repertoires all dated from after the peak T cell response. Of the AZD1222 recipients, only 5 to 7 were seropositive at baseline. Unmutated variant regions are reportedly targeted by nearly half of spike-specific TCRs. Clonal diversity was possibly underestimated, and the donors were mostly white British, with more females.

Here immunoSEQ multiplex PCR was the method, and the copy in TCRdb shows in-frame clones only, minus some. The sample shows just under 90,000 clones, around 89% of them seen only once. Details on this clone: What it binds is unknown.

This sequence was found in an adult who received the AZD1222 COVID-19 vaccine. Sequenced here: peripheral blood, sampled 28 days after the second AZD1222 dose.

CDR3 nucleotides: TGTGCCAGCAGTGAATACGGGGGCGCCAGCGTGAACACTGAAGCTTTCTTT. It yields the protein CASSEYGGASVNTEAFF. The chain uses TRBV25-1 and TRBJ1-1, with a possible D match to TRBD1 (6 bases). From germline, CDR1 is MGHDK and CDR2 SYGVNS. Trimming removed 0 bases from V and 0 bases from J, with 14 bases in between. This CDR3 contains 17 residues.